Listed below are T cell receptor beta chains from one sample, sequenced in a study of T cell responses to AZD1222 COVID-19 vaccine. Method: immunoSEQ multiplex PCR; TCRdb's copy keeps in-frame clones and lacks some. The data show roughly 120,000 clones, about 91% seen once. The material sequenced was peripheral blood, taken on day 0 of AZD1222 vaccination. The receptors come from an adult in good health. CDR3s include the opening cysteine and the closing phenylalanine or tryptophan. A D gene is named only where the DNA matches it firmly. A row's size may be missing; if present it is once, few, many or a size class.

size	D	V	J	CDR3	DNA
.	.	TRBV15	TRBJ1-3	CATSRGGGDYGNTIYF	TGTGCCACCAGCAGAGGCGGAGGGGACTATGGAAACACCATATATTTT
once	.	TRBV5-3	TRBJ2-6	CARSQDIPSGANVLTF	TGTGCCAGAAGCCAAGACATCCCCTCTGGGGCCAACGTCCTGACTTTC
.	TRBD1	TRBV30	TRBJ2-1	CAWIPLPGQKYNEQFF	TGTGCCTGGATTCCCCTTCCGGGACAGAAATACAATGAGCAGTTCTTC
once	TRBD1	TRBV7-2	TRBJ2-5	CASREYRGKETQYF	TGTGCCAGCAGGGAGTACAGGGGGAAAGAGACCCAGTACTTC
.	.	TRBV6-1	TRBJ2-5	CASSEWRGWYF	TGTGCCAGCAGTGAATGGAGGGGCTGGTACTTC
.	TRBD1	TRBV30	TRBJ1-2	CAWSWGQGAVYGYTF	TGTGCCTGGAGTTGGGGGCAGGGGGCGGTCTATGGCTACACCTTC
.	.	TRBV13	TRBJ2-1	CASSLVSRIGDNEQFF	TGTGCCAGCAGCTTAGTTTCGCGGATAGGGGACAATGAGCAGTTCTTC
.	TRBD1	TRBV27	TRBJ1-2	CASSLSWGGWVPGQEDGYTF	TGTGCCAGCAGTTTATCCTGGGGGGGATGGGTACCGGGACAGGAGGATGGCTACACCTTC
.	.	TRBV7-9	TRBJ1-1	CASSFGNTEAFF	TGTGCCAGCAGCTTCGGGAACACTGAAGCTTTCTTT
.	.	TRBV10-3	TRBJ1-4	CAISPGISDTKLFF	TGTGCCATCAGTCCAGGGATATCAGACACAAAACTGTTTTTT
.	.	TRBV12-3/TRBV12-4	TRBJ2-2	CASSRGRTGELFF	TGTGCCAGCAGCAGAGGTCGGACCGGGGAGCTGTTTTTT
.	TRBD1	TRBV6-2/TRBV6-3	TRBJ2-7	CASSYSGTAQYF	TGTGCCAGCAGTTACTCGGGGACAGCGCAGTACTTC
.	TRBD2	TRBV13	TRBJ2-2	CASSFSGRSDTGELFF	TGTGCCAGCAGCTTTAGCGGGAGATCTGACACCGGGGAGCTGTTTTTT
.	TRBD1	TRBV30	TRBJ1-6	CAWSNPGQGNSPLHF	TGTGCCTGGAGTAATCCGGGACAGGGTAATTCACCCCTCCACTTT
.	TRBD1	TRBV19	TRBJ1-5	CASSNPPGTGRWRQQPQHF	TGTGCCAGTAGCAATCCGCCCGGGACAGGGCGGTGGCGCCAACAGCCCCAGCATTTT
.	.	TRBV12-1	TRBJ1-2	CASSFEGDGYTF	TGTGCCAGCAGCTTTGAGGGGGACGGCTACACCTTC
.	TRBD2	TRBV7-9	TRBJ2-7	CASSPSLAGPGDEQYF	TGTGCCAGCAGCCCATCATTAGCGGGGCCCGGGGACGAGCAGTACTTC
.	TRBD1	TRBV6-6	TRBJ1-2	CASSRQGHWGYTF	TGTGCCAGCAGTCGACAGGGGCATTGGGGCTACACCTTC
.	.	TRBV29-1	TRBJ2-7	CSGSDGSYEQYF	TGCAGCGGGTCGGACGGGTCCTACGAGCAGTACTTC
.	TRBD2	TRBV7-8	TRBJ2-7	CASSLTSGRHYEQYF	TGTGCCAGCAGCCTGACTAGCGGGAGACACTACGAGCAGTACTTC
.	TRBD1	TRBV10-3	TRBJ1-1	CAIRTGAATEAFF	TGTGCCATCAGGACAGGGGCAGCCACTGAAGCTTTCTTT
.	.	TRBV24-1	TRBJ1-5	CATSDDSSPRPQHF	TGTGCCACCAGTGACGACAGTTCTCCGCGGCCCCAGCATTTT
.	TRBD1	TRBV19	TRBJ2-7	CASSILAGQGHEQYF	TGTGCCAGTAGTATCCTCGCGGGACAGGGCCACGAGCAGTACTTC
.	.	TRBV5-4	TRBJ1-5	CASSLGQGQPQHF	TGTGCCAGCAGCTTGGGGCAGGGTCAGCCCCAGCATTTT
.	TRBD1	TRBV5-8	TRBJ2-6	CASSSLTGSVVGANVLTF	TGTGCCAGCAGCTCCCTGACAGGGTCGGTGGTGGGGGCCAACGTCCTGACTTTC
once	.	TRBV12-3/TRBV12-4	TRBJ2-7	CASSLGSLYEQYF	TGTGCCAGCAGTTTGGGCTCCCTCTACGAGCAGTACTTC
.	TRBD1	TRBV19	TRBJ1-5	CASSIPSRDSYSNQPQHF	TGTGCCAGTAGTATTCCTTCCCGGGACAGCTATAGCAATCAGCCCCAGCATTTT
.	.	TRBV29-1	TRBJ1-4	CSSREGGGEKLFF	TGCAGCTCCCGGGAGGGCGGGGGTGAAAAACTGTTTTTT